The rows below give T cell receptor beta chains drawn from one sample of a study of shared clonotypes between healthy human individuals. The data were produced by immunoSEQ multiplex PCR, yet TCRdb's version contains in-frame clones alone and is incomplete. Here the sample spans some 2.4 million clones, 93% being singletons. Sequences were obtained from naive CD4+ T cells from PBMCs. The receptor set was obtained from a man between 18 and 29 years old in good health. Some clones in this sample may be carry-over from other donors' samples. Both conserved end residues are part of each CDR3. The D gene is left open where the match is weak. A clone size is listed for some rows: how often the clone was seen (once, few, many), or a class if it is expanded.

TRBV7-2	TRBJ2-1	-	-	CASSPLRANEQFF	TGTGCCAGCAGCCCCCTTCGAGCGAATGAGCAGTTCTTC
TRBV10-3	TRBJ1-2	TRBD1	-	CAIRTGEGDGYTF	TGTGCCATCAGGACAGGGGAGGGCGATGGCTACACCTTC
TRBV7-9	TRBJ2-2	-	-	CASSPLPEYRVAGELFF	TGTGCCAGCAGCCCTTTGCCCGAATACAGGGTGGCCGGGGAGCTGTTTTTT
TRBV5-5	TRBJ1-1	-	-	CASSLFPQGVNTEAFF	TGTGCCAGCAGCTTGTTCCCTCAGGGCGTGAACACTGAAGCTTTCTTT
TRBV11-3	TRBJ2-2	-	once	CASSSGTVNTGELFF	TGTGCCAGCAGCTCCGGGACCGTTAACACCGGGGAGCTGTTTTTT
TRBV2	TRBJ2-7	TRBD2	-	CASRFGLAGDEQYF	TGTGCCAGCAGATTCGGACTAGCGGGGGACGAGCAGTACTTC
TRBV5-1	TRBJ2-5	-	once	CASSTEEETQYF	TGCGCCAGCAGCACGGAAGAAGAGACCCAGTACTTC
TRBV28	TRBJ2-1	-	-	CASSFRRDQFF	TGTGCCAGCAGTTTTCGGCGGGATCAGTTCTTC
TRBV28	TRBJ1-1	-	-	CASSLNGGPNTEAFF	TGTGCCAGCAGTCTCAACGGAGGGCCGAACACTGAAGCTTTCTTT
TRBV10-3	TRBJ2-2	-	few	CAIRGLDTGELFF	TGTGCCATCCGGGGGCTGGACACCGGGGAGCTGTTTTTT
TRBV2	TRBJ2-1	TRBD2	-	CASRNPGLAGGRRSYNEQFF	TGTGCCAGCAGAAACCCGGGACTAGCGGGTGGACGACGCTCCTACAATGAGCAGTTCTTC
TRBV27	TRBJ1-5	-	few	CASSITGAQPQHF	TGTGCCAGCAGCATTACTGGGGCTCAGCCCCAGCATTTT
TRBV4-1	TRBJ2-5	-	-	CASSQEVQGRETQYF	TGCGCCAGCAGCCAAGAGGTCCAGGGGCGGGAGACCCAGTACTTC
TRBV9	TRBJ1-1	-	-	CASSALEAGKNTEAFF	TGTGCCAGCAGCGCCCTAGAGGCCGGGAAAAACACTGAAGCTTTCTTT
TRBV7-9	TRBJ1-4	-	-	CASSLDRGANEKLFF	TGTGCCAGCAGCTTAGATAGGGGAGCTAATGAAAAACTGTTTTTT
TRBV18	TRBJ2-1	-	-	CASSPPGALGDEQFF	TGTGCCAGCTCACCACCAGGGGCGTTGGGTGATGAGCAGTTCTTC
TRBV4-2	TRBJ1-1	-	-	CASSQGSWVGTEAFF	TGTGCCAGCAGCCAAGGGAGTTGGGTGGGGACTGAAGCTTTCTTT
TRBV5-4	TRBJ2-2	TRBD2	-	CASSLAGGPAGELFF	TGTGCCAGCAGCTTGGCGGGAGGCCCGGCCGGGGAGCTGTTTTTT
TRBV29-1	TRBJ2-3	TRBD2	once	CSVEGGSRADTQYF	TGCAGCGTTGAGGGAGGGTCTCGGGCAGATACGCAGTATTTT
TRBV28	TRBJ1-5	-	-	CASSPQAGALNQPQHF	TGTGCCAGCAGTCCCCAGGCAGGGGCCCTCAATCAGCCCCAGCATTTT
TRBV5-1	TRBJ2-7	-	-	CASSFEGSSYDEQYF	TGCGCCAGCAGCTTCGAGGGGTCCTCGTACGACGAGCAGTACTTC
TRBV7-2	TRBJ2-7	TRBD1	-	CASSLGRTGYEQYF	TGTGCCAGCAGCTTAGGGAGGACAGGCTACGAGCAGTACTTC
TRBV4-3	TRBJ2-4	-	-	CASSLVRRGPDRGKNIQYF	TGCGCCAGCAGCCTAGTACGGCGGGGCCCGGACCGGGGCAAAAACATTCAGTACTTC
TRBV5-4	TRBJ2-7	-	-	CASSLGGSRSYEQYF	TGTGCCAGCAGCTTGGGGGGGTCCCGCTCCTACGAGCAGTACTTC
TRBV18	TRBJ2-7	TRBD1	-	CASSPGTGVPEQYF	TGTGCCAGCTCACCAGGGACAGGGGTCCCCGAGCAGTACTTC
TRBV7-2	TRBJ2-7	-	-	CASSLIGAEQYF	TGTGCCAGCAGCCTTATTGGTGCCGAGCAGTACTTC
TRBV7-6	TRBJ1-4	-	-	CASSFYLEKLFF	TGTGCCAGCAGCTTTTATCTTGAAAAACTGTTTTTT
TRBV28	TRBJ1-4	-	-	CASSLGPATNEKLFF	TGTGCCAGCAGCTTGGGCCCTGCAACTAATGAAAAACTGTTTTTT
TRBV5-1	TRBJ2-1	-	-	CASSLYGGDEQFF	TGCGCCAGCAGCTTGTACGGGGGCGATGAGCAGTTCTTC
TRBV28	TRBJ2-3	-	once	CASIRLPGTDTQYF	TGTGCCAGCATTAGGCTACCAGGCACAGATACGCAGTATTTT
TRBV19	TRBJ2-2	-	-	CASNGLGSGTGELFF	TGTGCCAGTAATGGGCTCGGGAGCGGCACCGGGGAGCTGTTTTTT
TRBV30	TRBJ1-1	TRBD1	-	CAWGGTGEVVAFF	TGTGCCTGGGGTGGGACAGGGGAAGTCGTAGCTTTCTTT
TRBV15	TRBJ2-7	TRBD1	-	CATSSRDRTYEQYF	TGTGCCACCAGCAGCCGGGACAGAACCTACGAGCAGTACTTC
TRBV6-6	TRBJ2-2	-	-	CASSYRSGELFF	TGTGCCAGCAGTTATCGATCCGGGGAGCTGTTTTTT
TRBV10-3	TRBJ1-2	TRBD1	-	CAISRPGQGQDGYTF	TGTGCCATCAGTCGACCGGGACAGGGACAGGATGGCTACACCTTC
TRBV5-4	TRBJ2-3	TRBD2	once	CASSPRTSGTDTQYF	TGTGCCAGCAGCCCCCGGACTAGCGGCACAGATACGCAGTATTTT
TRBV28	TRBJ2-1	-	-	CASSLPPQGEQFF	TGTGCCAGCAGTTTGCCCCCTCAAGGGGAGCAGTTCTTC
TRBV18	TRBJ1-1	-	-	CASSPPLGGRPHTEAFF	TGTGCCAGCTCACCACCACTGGGGGGGAGGCCCCACACTGAAGCTTTCTTT
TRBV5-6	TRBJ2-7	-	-	CASSSTNREGYEQYF	TGTGCCAGCAGCTCGACTAACAGGGAGGGCTACGAGCAGTACTTC
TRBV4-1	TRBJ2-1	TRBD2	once	CASSQGLAGGPGNEQFF	TGCGCCAGCAGCCAAGGGCTAGCGGGAGGGCCGGGTAATGAGCAGTTCTTC
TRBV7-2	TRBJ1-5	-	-	CASSPAPGGQPQHF	TGTGCCAGCAGCCCCGCCCCAGGAGGACAGCCCCAGCATTTT
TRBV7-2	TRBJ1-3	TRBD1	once	CASSLTGRNTIYF	TGTGCCAGCAGCCTGACAGGGCGAAACACCATATATTTT
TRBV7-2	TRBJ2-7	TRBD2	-	CASSLVRTSGNYEQYF	TGTGCCAGCAGCTTAGTAAGGACTAGCGGGAACTACGAGCAGTACTTC
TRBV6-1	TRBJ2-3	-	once	CASSGSARGAGADTQYF	TGTGCCAGCAGTGGCTCCGCGAGGGGGGCAGGTGCAGATACGCAGTATTTT
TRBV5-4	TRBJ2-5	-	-	CASSSWGAGDRGETQYF	TGTGCCAGCAGTAGTTGGGGGGCGGGGGACCGCGGGGAGACCCAGTACTTC
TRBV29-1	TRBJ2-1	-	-	CSVTARLIPLNEQFF	TGCAGCGTCACTGCGCGGCTCATACCTCTGAATGAGCAGTTCTTC
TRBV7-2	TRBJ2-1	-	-	CASSLVGASRYNEQFF	TGTGCCAGCAGCTTAGTGGGGGCTAGCCGCTACAATGAGCAGTTCTTC
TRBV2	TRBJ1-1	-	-	CASRDTEAFF	TGTGCCAGCAGGGACACAGAAGCTTTCTTT
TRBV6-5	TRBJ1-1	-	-	CASNKEGATEAFF	TGTGCCAGCAACAAGGAGGGCGCGACTGAAGCTTTCTTT
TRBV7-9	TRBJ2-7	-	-	CASSRDTYEQYF	TGTGCCAGCAGCCGAGATACCTACGAGCAGTACTTC
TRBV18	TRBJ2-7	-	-	CASSPPTGWAYEQYF	TGTGCCAGCTCACCACCGACCGGGTGGGCCTACGAGCAGTACTTC
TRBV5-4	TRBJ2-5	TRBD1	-	CASSTPDRGQTQYF	TGTGCCAGCAGCACACCCGACAGGGGTCAGACCCAGTACTTC